This T cell receptor beta chain came from a study of T cell repertoires in cytomegalovirus infection. TCRdb used MiXCR to reprocess the reads, holding one entry per CDR3 protein. Of about 900,000 distinct CDR3 sequences detected, around 30% appear once; the ten largest clones hold roughly 13%. This clonotype came up many times. Its antigen is still unknown. Trimming removed 2 bases from V and 1 base from J; junction bases left unmatched: 13. The CDR3 is 19 residues long. Germline V gene lookup returns CDR1 SGHVS and CDR2 FNYEAQ. This chain uses TRBV7-6 with TRBJ1-1, with 10 positions matching TRBD1. The source is a human donor in good health (CMV status not recorded). Some clones in this sample may be carry-over from other donors' samples. The sample in question was cultured CD8+ T cells from PBMCs, obtained from culture after CMV antigen stimulation. The CDR3 region has the DNA TGTGCCAGCAGCTTAAGGGGTTGGGACAGGGGTTCGAAGAACACTGAAGCTTTCTTT. Its translation: CASSLRGWDRGSKNTEAFF.